These 17 T cell receptor beta chains came from one sample sequenced in a study of beta chain features in type 1 diabetes. Whole-study findings and limits: There was a moderate but significant shortening of TCRB CDR3s in all four CD4+ subsets of Type 1 diabetes patients.

Expressed TCRB transcripts got sequenced, as all isolated RNA was reverse transcribed. Method: immunoSEQ multiplex PCR; TCRdb's copy keeps in-frame clones and lacks some. The sample holds about 650,000 clones, roughly 12% seen once. These receptors have no identified antigens. The source material was naive CD4+ T cells from blood. These receptors originate from a man aged 25-40 years with type 1 diabetes.

J is TRBJ2-7 and V is TRBV11-2; no definite D call. There are 12 residues in the CDR3. The V gene lost 5 bases and the J gene lost 4 bases, with 9 bases spanning the gap. CDR1 is SGHAT, CDR2 FQNNGV, per germline. The CDR3 coding sequence is TGTGCCAGCAGCAACAGCGCTTACGAGCAGTACTTC. Protein sequence: CASSNSAYEQYF.

The chain joins TRBV29-1 to TRBJ2-1; no firm D call. The V and J ends lost 7 bases and 7 bases respectively, with 14 bases between them. The germline CDR1 and CDR2 sequences are SQVTM and ANQGSEA. This CDR3 contains 12 residues. The DNA for the CDR3 is TGCAGCGGAACCGGCTTCAGGAATGAGCAGTTCTTC. Translating gives CSGTGFRNEQFF.

The chain employs TRBV7-2 and TRBJ1-2; maybe TRBD1 (5 bases). The CDR3 spans 14 residues. Trimming removed 7 bases at V and 4 bases at J, with 16 bases between. Per the germline V gene, CDR1 is SGHTA and CDR2 is FQGNSA. The CDR3 region has the DNA TGTGCCAGCACCCCGACGAGGGACGGCTATGGCTACACCTTC. Amino acid sequence: CASTPTRDGYGYTF. Variable domain in full (rest from reference TRBV7-2 and TRBJ1-2): GAGVSQSPSNKVTEKGKDVELRCDPISGHTALYWYRQSLGQGLEFLIYFQGNSAPDKSGLPSDRFSAERTGGSVSTLTIQRTQQEDSAVYLCASTPTRDGYGYTFGSGTRLTVV.

The rearrangement uses TRBV9 and TRBJ2-5; TRBD2 matches 10 bases. CDR1 and CDR2 (germline): SGDLS, YYNGEE. Germline trimming cut 0 bases from V and 1 base from J; bases unmatched to any gene: 0. This CDR3 spans 15 amino acids. DNA of the CDR3: TGTGCCAGCAGCGTAGCTAGCGGGGGCCAAGAGACCCAGTACTTC. This sequence encodes CASSVASGGQETQYF.

This sequence joins TRBV4-3 and TRBJ2-4; D may be TRBD2 (5 bases). CDR1 is LGHNA and CDR2 is YSLEER in the germline V gene. The CDR3 extends over 15 amino acids. V was trimmed by 0 bases and J by 3 bases, leaving 9 bases between them. The CDR3: CASSQDGGFKNIQYF. CDR3 sequence (DNA): TGCGCCAGCAGCCAAGATGGAGGATTCAAAAACATTCAGTACTTC.

This clone has just a few counts. This sequence joins TRBV27 and TRBJ2-1; the D call may be TRBD1 or TRBD2 (5 bases each). Trimming took off 5 bases at V and 6 bases at J, with 23 bases between the two ends. Germline V gene lookup returns CDR1 MNHEY and CDR2 SMNVEV (reference sequence). This CDR3 spans 17 amino acids. DNA of the CDR3: TGTGCCAGCAGTCGTAAAATCGGGACCTCCTTGTTCAATGAGCAGTTCTTC. It yields the protein CASSRKIGTSLFNEQFF.

About this clone itself: Other DNA sequences in this sample translate to the same CDR3. The genes are TRBV19 and TRBJ1-1; D is uncertain. The CDR3 is 11 amino acids. The germline V and J ends were trimmed by 7 bases and 0 bases, with 3 bases remaining between them. Germline lookup yields CDR1 LNHDA and CDR2 SQIVND (reference sequence). CDR3: CASNLNTEAFF. The CDR3 DNA reads TGTGCCAGTAACCTGAACACTGAAGCTTTCTTT.

The rearrangement joins TRBV28 to TRBJ1-2, with 8 bases fitting TRBD1. The CDR3 is made up of 16 amino acids. Germline V gene data show CDR1 as MDHEN and CDR2 as SYDVKM. The J segment lost 3 bases and the V segment lost 6 bases, leaving 12 bases of the junction unmatched. The CDR3 reads CASRPLPGQDDYGYTF. For the CDR3, the DNA is TGTGCCAGCAGACCCCTACCGGGACAGGACGACTATGGCTACACCTTC.

This clone was recorded a few times. The genes are TRBV9 and TRBJ1-2, with 7 bases lining up with TRBD1. The germline V gene encodes CDR1 SGDLS and CDR2 YYNGEE. This CDR3 contains 14 residues. V shed 4 bases, J shed 7 bases, and the junction held 10 bases outside the gene matches. The CDR3 nucleotides are TGTGCCAGCAGCCCGACCACAGGGGTCGGTGGCTACACCTTC. It yields the protein CASSPTTGVGGYTF.

This clone was seen a handful of times. The chain couples TRBV2 to TRBJ2-7; D not certain. Trimming left V 11 bases short and J 3 bases short, with 14 bases between. The CDR3 sequence is 12 residues long. CDR1 and CDR2 (germline): SNHLY, FYNNEI. The CDR3 nucleotides are TGTGCCTCAAAAACCCAGATCTACGAGCAGTACTTC. This gives the protein CASKTQIYEQYF. Full variable domain (outside the CDR3, taken from reference TRBV2 and TRBJ2-7): EPEVTQTPSHQVTQMGQEVILRCVPISNHLYFYWYRQILGQKVEFLVSFYNNEISEKSEIFDDQFSVERPDGSNFTLKIRSTKLEDSAMYFCASKTQIYEQYFGPGTRLTVT.

The V gene is TRBV11-2, the J gene TRBJ1-3; D gene ambiguous. V was pared by 0 bases and J by 0 bases, with 9 bases between. This CDR3 has 16 residues. Germline-derived CDR1 and CDR2 are SGHAT and FQNNGV. This CDR3 is CASSLDRPISGNTIYF. In nucleotides, the CDR3 is TGTGCCAGCAGCTTAGATCGACCGATCTCTGGAAACACCATATATTTT. Together with reference TRBV11-2 and TRBJ1-3, the CDR3 gives the full variable domain: EAGVAQSPRYKIIEKRQSVAFWCNPISGHATLYWYQQILGQGPKLLIQFQNNGVVDDSQLPKDRFSAERLKGVDSTLKIQPAKLEDSAVYLCASSLDRPISGNTIYFGEGSWLTVV.

In this sample, this clone turned up a few times. V gene TRBV19 combines with J gene TRBJ1-2, with TRBD1 matching 8 bases. The CDR3 covers 14 residues. V lost 5 bases, J lost 6 bases, and 8 bases stayed unmatched. CDR1 is LNHDA and CDR2 is SQIVND in the germline V gene (reference sequence). CDR3 nucleotide sequence: TGTGCCAGTAGTCAGGGACAGGCCGTGGATGGCTACACCTTC. Residues: CASSQGQAVDGYTF.

The rearrangement uses TRBV7-2 and TRBJ1-1; D is unresolved. Trimming removed 5 bases at V and 7 bases at J, with 14 bases between. CDR1 and CDR2 from the germline V gene are SGHTA and FQGNSA. This CDR3 is built from 13 residues. The CDR3 DNA follows: TGTGCCAGCAGCCCCCAGAGGGTCGGTGAAGCTTTCTTT. Its protein product is CASSPQRVGEAFF.

This chain links TRBV12-5 with TRBJ1-1, with D hard to call. Germline V gene lookup returns CDR1 LGHNT and CDR2 FRNRAP. The CDR3 is 13 residues long. V lost 2 bases, J lost 0 bases, and 4 bases lay in between. The DNA for the CDR3 is TGTGCTAGTGGTTTGACCATGAACACTGAAGCTTTCTTT. Protein sequence: CASGLTMNTEAFF.

The rearrangement links TRBV7-2 to TRBJ2-5; 8 bases line up with TRBD1. V was pared by 4 bases and J by 7 bases, with 8 bases of the junction left unmatched. The CDR3 length is 14 residues. Germline V gene sequence: CDR1 SGHTA, CDR2 FQGNSA. CDR3 in DNA: TGTGCCAGCAGCTCCCCGGGACAGGTGGGGACCCAGTACTTC. This encodes CASSSPGQVGTQYF.

This clone was recorded a few times. The V call is TRBV30, the J call TRBJ1-4; D may be TRBD1 (5 bases). V was pared by 1 base and J by 8 bases, with 8 bases between. Germline assignment: CDR1 GTSNPN and CDR2 SVGIG (reference sequence). The CDR3 covers 12 residues. Written as DNA, the CDR3 is TGTGCCTGGAGTGGGGGGTACGAAAAACTGTTTTTT. It is translated as CAWSGGYEKLFF.

Only a few counts were recorded for this clone. This chain links TRBV29-1 with TRBJ2-7; tentatively, D is TRBD1 or TRBD2 (5 bases each). Germline assignment: CDR1 SQVTM and CDR2 ANQGSEA. The CDR3 runs 15 residues. Trimming removed 4 bases at V and 0 bases at J, with 16 bases between. The DNA of the CDR3 is TGCAGCGTTGCCCCGGGACGGCGGAGCTCCTACGAGCAGTACTTC. Amino acids: CSVAPGRRSSYEQYF.